The clone carrying this TCR beta chain has at least ten counts. The antigen remains unidentified. Sequence at one end of the junction differs from germline and may be a read error. TCRdb independently ran MiXCR on the 5' RACE reads; one entry per CDR3 protein. The data contain 400,000 to 500,000 distinct CDR3 sequences, 15% to 25% of them singletons. This specimen comes from a study of T-cell memory formation after mild COVID-19. Study findings and constraints: Day 37-peaking second-wave clones had unconfirmed SARS-CoV-2 specificity.

The V gene's germline CDR1 is MNHEY and CDR2 SMNVEV (reference sequence). CDR3 size: 12 residues. This receptor was identified in an adult woman who had mild COVID-19 (a few samples of this study predate the infection). Cell type and time point are not known. The V and J genes are TRBV27 and TRBJ1-6; D remains unclear. The sequencing sample was made of PBMCs or a T cell subset sorted from them (not recorded which). The CDR3 bases are TGTGCCAGCAGTTCCTACCCCAACGGACTGACTTTT. Protein sequence: CASSSYPNGLTF.